A selection of T cell receptor beta chains follows, all from one sample in a study of graft-versus-host responses after intestinal transplantation. This table comes from immunoSEQ multiplex PCR, and its TCRdb copy is limited to in-frame clones, with some not included. The table lists several thousand clones, around 25% of them singletons, with about 3.5% in the top ten. The starting material was alloreactive CD4+ T cells from a mixed lymphocyte reaction culture, obtained before transplantation. Receptors originate from a human patient who was an organ donor for intestinal transplantation. Each CDR3 is given with its conserved first and last residue. The order of the fields is J gene, D gene, V gene, clone size, CDR3 protein, CDR3 DNA. D genes are given only for firm matches. Not all rows give a size; the values are once, few, many and, for expanded clones, a class.

TRBJ1-2 | TRBD1 | TRBV29-1 | - | CSVEDRGTGGLYGYTF | TGCAGCGTTGAAGATCGGGGGACAGGGGGTCTCTATGGCTACACCTTC
TRBJ1-6 | - | TRBV6-1 | - | CASSEGSAINSPLHF | TGTGCCAGCAGTGAAGGATCAGCGATTAATTCACCCCTCCACTTT
TRBJ2-3 | TRBD1 | TRBV11-3 | few | CASSLQGAGTDTQYF | TGTGCCAGCAGCCTCCAGGGGGCAGGCACAGATACGCAGTATTTT
TRBJ1-2 | TRBD1 | TRBV4-1 | - | CASSHSYSRDRGRQTF | TGCGCCAGCAGCCATTCCTATTCCCGGGACAGGGGTCGGCAGACCTTC
TRBJ2-5 | TRBD2 | TRBV6-5 | few | CASSKTSGRQETQYF | TGTGCCAGCAGTAAAACTAGCGGTAGACAAGAGACCCAGTACTTC
TRBJ2-7 | - | TRBV7-2 | - | CASSLVAVGEQYF | TGTGCCAGCAGCTTAGTCGCGGTGGGCGAGCAGTACTTC
TRBJ2-4 | - | TRBV25-1 | medium-sized | CASSPLQGKDIQYF | TGTGCCAGCAGCCCACTACAGGGTAAAGACATTCAGTACTTC
TRBJ2-7 | TRBD2 | TRBV11-3 | - | CASSFLAGVGSYEQYF | TGTGCCAGCAGCTTTTTGGCGGGAGTAGGCTCCTACGAGCAGTACTTC
TRBJ2-7 | - | TRBV5-1 | - | CASSSAWALPYYEQYF | TGCGCCAGCAGCTCGGCGTGGGCCTTACCCTACTACGAGCAGTACTTC
TRBJ2-5 | TRBD2 | TRBV5-1 | - | CASSLGLALETQYF | TGCGCCAGCAGCCTGGGACTAGCGCTGGAGACCCAGTACTTC
TRBJ2-3 | TRBD2 | TRBV11-2 | medium-sized | CASRTSGRAPDTQYF | TGTGCCAGCAGAACTAGCGGGAGGGCCCCGGATACGCAGTATTTT
TRBJ1-5 | - | TRBV6-1 | few | CASNPGLVWWAQHF | TGTGCCAGCAATCCGGGACTCGTATGGTGGGCCCAGCATTTT
TRBJ2-5 | TRBD1 | TRBV6-1 | - | CASSGRGTGESETQYF | TGTGCCAGCAGTGGCCGCGGGACAGGGGAGTCGGAGACCCAGTACTTC
TRBJ2-3 | - | TRBV19 | medium-sized | CASRVIGRSTDTQYF | TGTGCCAGCAGGGTGATTGGCAGAAGCACAGATACGCAGTATTTT
TRBJ1-2 | - | TRBV27 | - | CASSPYPGNYGYTF | TGTGCCAGCAGTCCATACCCCGGGAACTATGGCTACACCTTC
TRBJ2-7 | - | TRBV6-5 | few | CASSYSMGLSYEQYF | TGTGCCAGCAGTTACTCGATGGGGCTCTCCTACGAGCAGTACTTC
TRBJ2-3 | - | TRBV20-1 | - | CSQIREFTQYF | TGCAGCCAAATCAGGGAATTTACGCAGTATTTT
TRBJ1-2 | - | TRBV7-9 | few | CASSPGQNYGYTF | TGTGCCAGCAGCCCAGGACAGAACTATGGCTACACCTTC
TRBJ2-7 | TRBD2 | TRBV10-1 | few | CASSAGLATYYEQYF | TGCGCCAGCAGTGCGGGACTAGCGACTTACTACGAGCAGTACTTC
TRBJ2-2 | - | TRBV5-4 | - | CASSPLPTGELFF | TGTGCCAGCAGCCCCCTCCCGACCGGGGAGCTGTTTTTT
TRBJ1-3 | - | TRBV6-5 | - | CASSYERSRVNTIYF | TGTGCCAGCAGTTACGAGCGGTCACGGGTAAACACCATATATTTT
TRBJ1-3 | - | TRBV9 | - | CASSVERVSGNTIYF | TGTGCCAGCAGCGTAGAGAGGGTATCCGGAAACACCATATATTTT
TRBJ2-7 | - | TRBV10-3 | - | CATDFYEQYF | TGTGCCACAGATTTCTACGAGCAGTACTTC
TRBJ2-1 | - | TRBV28 | few | CASSHFGWTAVQYNEQFF | TGTGCCAGCAGCCACTTCGGATGGACAGCGGTCCAATACAATGAGCAGTTCTTC
TRBJ2-7 | TRBD2 | TRBV20-1 | few | CSARDRTSVF | TGCAGTGCTAGAGACAGGACTAGCGTGTTC
TRBJ2-7 | TRBD2 | TRBV11-2 | - | CASSLLRGGEQYF | TGTGCCAGCAGCTTACTCCGCGGGGGCGAGCAGTACTTC
TRBJ1-2 | - | TRBV7-8 | - | CASSAGAGNYGYTF | TGTGCCAGCAGCGCCGGGGCGGGAAACTATGGCTACACCTTC
TRBJ1-6 | TRBD1 | TRBV6-1 | few | CATLRTGMNSSPLHF | TGTGCCACTCTAAGGACAGGGATGAATAGTTCACCCCTCCACTTT
TRBJ2-1 | TRBD2 | TRBV4-2 | medium-sized | CASSQDRGSGRGSYNEQFF | TGTGCCAGCAGCCAAGATAGGGGTAGCGGGAGGGGTTCCTACAATGAGCAGTTCTTC
TRBJ1-5 | - | TRBV30 | medium-sized | CAWRDSSYQPQHF | TGTGCCTGGAGGGACAGTTCCTATCAGCCCCAGCATTTT
TRBJ2-1 | TRBD2 | TRBV7-8 | few | CASSPRLAHNEQFF | TGTGCCAGCAGCCCTAGACTAGCCCACAATGAGCAGTTCTTC
TRBJ2-1 | TRBD2 | TRBV9 | - | CASSVAASGSRVEQFF | TGTGCCAGCAGCGTAGCGGCTAGCGGGAGTCGGGTTGAGCAGTTCTTC
TRBJ2-7 | TRBD2 | TRBV7-9 | medium-sized | CASSLVLGLHYEQYF | TGTGCCAGCAGCTTAGTCCTGGGACTACACTACGAGCAGTACTTC
TRBJ2-7 | TRBD2 | TRBV18 | - | CASSPRDLRLAGGPTYEQYF | TGTGCCAGCTCACCACGGGACTTGAGGCTAGCGGGAGGGCCAACCTACGAGCAGTACTTC
TRBJ2-7 | TRBD2 | TRBV20-1 | few | CSAGGTSLQYF | TGCAGTGCTGGCGGGACTAGCTTACAGTACTTC
TRBJ2-7 | - | TRBV6-6 | - | CASSYSSGSFYEQYF | TGTGCCAGCAGTTACTCCTCAGGGTCTTTCTACGAGCAGTACTTC
TRBJ1-4 | TRBD1 | TRBV15 | - | CATSIPGQGEGKLFF | TGTGCCACCAGCATACCGGGACAGGGAGAGGGAAAACTGTTTTTT
TRBJ1-3 | - | TRBV28 | medium-sized | CASSLQTHSGNTIYF | TGTGCCAGCAGTCTCCAGACACACTCTGGAAACACCATATATTTT
TRBJ2-5 | TRBD1 | TRBV5-1 | - | CASSMTGREETQYF | TGCGCCAGCAGCATGACAGGGCGGGAAGAGACCCAGTACTTC
TRBJ1-6 | - | TRBV4-2 | once | CASSQSGSVNSPLHF | TGTGCCAGCAGCCAATCGGGGTCCGTTAATTCACCCCTCCACTTT
TRBJ2-1 | - | TRBV6-5 | few | CASRRSHDNEQFF | TGTGCCAGCCGCCGGTCCCACGACAATGAGCAGTTCTTC
TRBJ2-3 | - | TRBV28 | - | CASSLAGRSTDTQYF | TGTGCCAGCAGTTTAGCGGGACGTAGCACAGATACGCAGTATTTT
TRBJ2-7 | - | TRBV7-2 | medium-sized | CASSFHYEQYF | TGTGCCAGCAGCTTTCACTACGAGCAGTACTTC
TRBJ1-2 | - | TRBV29-1 | - | CSVEDRVGSYTF | TGCAGCGTTGAAGACAGGGTGGGAAGCTACACCTTC
TRBJ2-7 | - | TRBV5-1 | once | CASSRLANSYEQYF | TGCGCCAGCAGCCGTCTAGCGAACTCCTACGAGCAGTACTTC
TRBJ2-7 | - | TRBV21-1 | - | CASSKAASWSSYEQYF | TGTGCCAGCAGCAAAGCAGCATCCTGGAGCTCCTACGAGCAGTACTTC
TRBJ2-1 | TRBD2 | TRBV19 | - | CASSSGRGQFF | TGTGCCAGTAGTAGTGGGAGGGGACAGTTCTTC
TRBJ2-3 | - | TRBV2 | few | CASQDISSTDTQYF | TGTGCCAGCCAGGACATCTCTAGCACAGATACGCAGTATTTT
TRBJ1-2 | TRBD1 | TRBV30 | - | CAGNRGRANYGYTF | TGTGCCGGTAACAGGGGGCGAGCTAACTATGGCTACACCTTC
TRBJ2-7 | TRBD1 | TRBV11-2 | - | CASSSRQGFYEQYF | TGTGCCAGCAGCTCAAGACAGGGGTTCTACGAGCAGTACTTC
TRBJ2-2 | - | TRBV27 | few | CASRGWNTGELFF | TGTGCCAGCCGGGGTTGGAACACCGGGGAGCTGTTTTTT
TRBJ2-3 | TRBD2 | TRBV7-8 | - | CASSSASGGHTQYF | TGTGCCAGCAGCAGCGCTAGCGGGGGACATACGCAGTATTTT
TRBJ1-2 | - | TRBV7-2 | - | CASSLTANYGYTF | TGTGCCAGCAGCTTAACAGCTAACTATGGCTACACCTTC
TRBJ1-1 | - | TRBV10-3 | - | CAINNRAGDTEAFF | TGTGCCATCAATAACAGGGCAGGGGACACTGAAGCTTTCTTT
TRBJ1-1 | - | TRBV27 | medium-sized | CASSLRQGNTEAFF | TGTGCCAGCAGTTTAAGGCAGGGGAACACTGAAGCTTTCTTT
TRBJ1-4 | - | TRBV5-6 | medium-sized | CASSLYEGGATNEKLFF | TGTGCCAGCAGCCTCTACGAAGGGGGGGCAACTAATGAAAAACTGTTTTTT
TRBJ1-2 | - | TRBV19 | medium-sized | CASSPTDGSYGYTF | TGTGCCAGTAGTCCGACTGACGGTAGCTATGGCTACACCTTC
TRBJ2-5 | - | TRBV7-6 | few | CASSLDPRTQYF | TGTGCCAGCAGCTTAGATCCGCGGACCCAGTACTTC
TRBJ1-2 | TRBD1 | TRBV18 | medium-sized | CASSRHGTANYGYTF | TGTGCCAGCTCACGACACGGGACAGCTAACTATGGCTACACCTTC